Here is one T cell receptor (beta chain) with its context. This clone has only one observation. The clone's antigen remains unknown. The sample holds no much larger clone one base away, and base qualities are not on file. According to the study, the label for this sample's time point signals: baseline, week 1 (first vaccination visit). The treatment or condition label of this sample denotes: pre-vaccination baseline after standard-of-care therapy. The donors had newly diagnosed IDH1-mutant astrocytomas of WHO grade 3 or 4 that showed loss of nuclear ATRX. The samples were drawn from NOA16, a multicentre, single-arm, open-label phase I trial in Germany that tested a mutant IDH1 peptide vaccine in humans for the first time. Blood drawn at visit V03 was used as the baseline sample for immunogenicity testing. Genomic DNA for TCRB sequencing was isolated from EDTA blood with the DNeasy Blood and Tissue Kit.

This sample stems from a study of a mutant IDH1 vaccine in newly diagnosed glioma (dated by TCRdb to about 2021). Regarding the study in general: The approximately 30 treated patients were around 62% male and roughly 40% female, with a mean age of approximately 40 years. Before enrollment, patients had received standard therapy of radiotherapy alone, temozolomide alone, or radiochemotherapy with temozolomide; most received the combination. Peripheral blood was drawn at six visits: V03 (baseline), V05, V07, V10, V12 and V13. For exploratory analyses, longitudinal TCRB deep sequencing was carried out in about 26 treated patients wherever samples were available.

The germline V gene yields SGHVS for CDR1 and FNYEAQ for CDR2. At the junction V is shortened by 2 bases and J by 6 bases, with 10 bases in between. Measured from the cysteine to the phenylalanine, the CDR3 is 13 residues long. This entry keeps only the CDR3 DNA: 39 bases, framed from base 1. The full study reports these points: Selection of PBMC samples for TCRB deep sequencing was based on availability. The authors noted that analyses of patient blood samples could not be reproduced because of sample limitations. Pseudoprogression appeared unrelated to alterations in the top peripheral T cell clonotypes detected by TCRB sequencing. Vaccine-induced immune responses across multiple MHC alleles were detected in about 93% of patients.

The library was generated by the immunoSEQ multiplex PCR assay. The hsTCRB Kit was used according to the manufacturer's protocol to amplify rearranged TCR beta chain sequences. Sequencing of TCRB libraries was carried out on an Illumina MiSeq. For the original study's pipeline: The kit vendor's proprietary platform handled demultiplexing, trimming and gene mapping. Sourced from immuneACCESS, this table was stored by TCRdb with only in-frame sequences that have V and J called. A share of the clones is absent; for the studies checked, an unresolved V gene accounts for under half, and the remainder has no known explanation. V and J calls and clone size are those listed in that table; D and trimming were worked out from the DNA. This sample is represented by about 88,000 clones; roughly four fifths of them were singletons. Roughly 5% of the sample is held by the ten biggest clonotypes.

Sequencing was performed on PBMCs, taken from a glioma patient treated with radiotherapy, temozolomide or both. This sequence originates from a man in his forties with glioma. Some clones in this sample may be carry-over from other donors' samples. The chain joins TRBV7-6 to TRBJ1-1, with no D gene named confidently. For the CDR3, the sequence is CASSLQDGAEAFF. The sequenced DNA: TGTGCCAGCAGCTTACAGGACGGAGCTGAAGCTTTCTTT.